A selection of T cell receptor beta chains follows, all from one sample in a study of T cell responses to AZD1222 COVID-19 vaccine. Measured with immunoSEQ multiplex PCR; TCRdb has only the in-frame clones, and not every one. The sample carries roughly 180,000 clones, about nine tenths recorded once. Sequences were derived from peripheral blood, sampled 28 days after the second AZD1222 dose. The receptors here all came from an adult who received the AZD1222 COVID-19 vaccine. Each CDR3 is given with its conserved first and last residue. Fields, in order: D gene, J gene, V gene, clone size, CDR3 DNA, CDR3 protein. The D gene is left open where the match is weak. A row's size may be missing; if present it is once, few, many or a size class.

D gene: TRBD1
J gene: TRBJ1-1
V gene: TRBV30
clone size: NA
CDR3 DNA: TGTGCCTGGAGGCAGGGGGTTTCCATAACGAACCCATTGAACACTGAAGCTTTCTTT
CDR3 protein: CAWRQGVSITNPLNTEAFF

D gene: NA
J gene: TRBJ1-2
V gene: TRBV7-9
clone size: NA
CDR3 DNA: TGTGCCAGCAGCTTAGAGGGGTATGGCTACACCTTC
CDR3 protein: CASSLEGYGYTF

D gene: NA
J gene: TRBJ2-2
V gene: TRBV6-1
clone size: NA
CDR3 DNA: TGTGCCAGCAGTGAATCTAGATTTTGGAACACCGGGGAGCTGTTTTTT
CDR3 protein: CASSESRFWNTGELFF

D gene: NA
J gene: TRBJ2-5
V gene: TRBV7-2
clone size: NA
CDR3 DNA: TGTGCCAGCAGCTTAAACGGGCTAACGGAAGAGACCCAGTACTTC
CDR3 protein: CASSLNGLTEETQYF

D gene: TRBD2
J gene: TRBJ2-7
V gene: TRBV3-1/TRBV3-2
clone size: NA
CDR3 DNA: TGTGCCAGCAGCCAAGGGACTAGCGGGATGTACGAGCAGTACTTC
CDR3 protein: CASSQGTSGMYEQYF

D gene: TRBD1
J gene: TRBJ1-6
V gene: TRBV27
clone size: few
CDR3 DNA: TGTGCCAGCGGCATCTCGACAGGGTCCTATAATTCACCCCTCCACTTT
CDR3 protein: CASGISTGSYNSPLHF

D gene: NA
J gene: TRBJ1-3
V gene: TRBV5-8
clone size: NA
CDR3 DNA: TGTGCCAGCAGCTTGCGAGGAAACACCATATATTTT
CDR3 protein: CASSLRGNTIYF

D gene: TRBD1
J gene: TRBJ1-2
V gene: TRBV5-4
clone size: NA
CDR3 DNA: TGTGCCAGCAGCCCACAGGGGTGGACTAGCTATGGCTACACCTTC
CDR3 protein: CASSPQGWTSYGYTF

D gene: TRBD1
J gene: TRBJ1-5
V gene: TRBV27
clone size: NA
CDR3 DNA: TGTGCCAGCAGCGAGGGGGCTGGTAGCAATCAGCCCCAGCATTTT
CDR3 protein: CASSEGAGSNQPQHF

D gene: NA
J gene: TRBJ2-5
V gene: TRBV11-2
clone size: NA
CDR3 DNA: TGTGCCAGCAGCTTAGATGCGACCCAGTACTTC
CDR3 protein: CASSLDATQYF

D gene: NA
J gene: TRBJ1-6
V gene: TRBV28
clone size: NA
CDR3 DNA: TGTGCCAGCAGTTTTGAGGGGAAGGGTAGATCACCCCTCCACTTT
CDR3 protein: CASSFEGKGRSPLHF

D gene: NA
J gene: TRBJ2-1
V gene: TRBV24-1
clone size: NA
CDR3 DNA: TGTGCCACCAGTGACCCCAGGCGGGGGCAGTTCTTC
CDR3 protein: CATSDPRRGQFF

D gene: TRBD2
J gene: TRBJ2-3
V gene: TRBV7-9
clone size: NA
CDR3 DNA: TGTGCCAGCAGCTATAGCGGGGGGAGGTCAGATACGCAGTATTTT
CDR3 protein: CASSYSGGRSDTQYF

D gene: NA
J gene: TRBJ2-4
V gene: TRBV7-2
clone size: NA
CDR3 DNA: TGTGCCAGCAGCTCCCGGACATTTCTAGCCAAAAACATTCAGTACTTC
CDR3 protein: CASSSRTFLAKNIQYF

D gene: NA
J gene: TRBJ1-2
V gene: TRBV20-1
clone size: NA
CDR3 DNA: TGCAGTGCTAGTGCCGGGACCGATTTGGGCTACACCTTC
CDR3 protein: CSASAGTDLGYTF

D gene: NA
J gene: TRBJ2-7
V gene: TRBV6-5
clone size: NA
CDR3 DNA: TGTGCCAGCAGTGACTCGATGATGGTCTACGAGCAGTACTTC
CDR3 protein: CASSDSMMVYEQYF

D gene: TRBD1
J gene: TRBJ2-4
V gene: TRBV7-2
clone size: NA
CDR3 DNA: TGTGCCAGCAGTTTCGACAGGGGGCGCGTTACCAAAAACATTCAGTACTTC
CDR3 protein: CASSFDRGRVTKNIQYF

D gene: TRBD2
J gene: TRBJ2-7
V gene: TRBV4-3
clone size: NA
CDR3 DNA: TGCGCCAGCAGCCAAGATGGTTCGGGGGGTGAGCAGTACTTC
CDR3 protein: CASSQDGSGGEQYF

D gene: NA
J gene: TRBJ2-1
V gene: TRBV4-2
clone size: few
CDR3 DNA: TGTGCCAGCAGCCAAGAACCGGGGAATAAGCCCTCCCATGGTGAGCAGTTCTTC
CDR3 protein: CASSQEPGNKPSHGEQFF

D gene: NA
J gene: TRBJ2-2
V gene: TRBV4-3
clone size: NA
CDR3 DNA: TGCGCCAGCAGCCAAGGCCCGGGGCTTCAAAACACCGGGGAGCTGTTTTTT
CDR3 protein: CASSQGPGLQNTGELFF

D gene: NA
J gene: TRBJ2-1
V gene: TRBV6-6
clone size: NA
CDR3 DNA: TGTGCCAGCAGGGGGGGACCGATCCCCTACAATGAGCAGTTCTTC
CDR3 protein: CASRGGPIPYNEQFF

D gene: NA
J gene: TRBJ1-5
V gene: TRBV30
clone size: NA
CDR3 DNA: TGTGCCTGGAATGGGGGGACCCAGCCCCAGCATTTT
CDR3 protein: CAWNGGTQPQHF

D gene: TRBD2
J gene: TRBJ2-3
V gene: TRBV5-1
clone size: NA
CDR3 DNA: TGCGCCAGCAGCTTGGCTCTAGCGGGTTACACAGATACGCAGTATTTT
CDR3 protein: CASSLALAGYTDTQYF

D gene: NA
J gene: TRBJ1-2
V gene: TRBV4-3
clone size: NA
CDR3 DNA: TGCGCCAGCAGCCAAGCCACAGGGTCCCGGGTCTATGGCTACACCTTC
CDR3 protein: CASSQATGSRVYGYTF

D gene: NA
J gene: TRBJ1-1
V gene: TRBV19
clone size: NA
CDR3 DNA: TGTGCCAGTAGTATTTGGACCCAGGGCACTGAAGCTTTCTTT
CDR3 protein: CASSIWTQGTEAFF

D gene: TRBD1
J gene: TRBJ2-2
V gene: TRBV5-1
clone size: NA
CDR3 DNA: TGCGCCAGCAGCTTGATCAGGGGGCGGTCCACCGGGGAGCTGTTTTTT
CDR3 protein: CASSLIRGRSTGELFF

D gene: TRBD1
J gene: TRBJ1-2
V gene: TRBV2
clone size: NA
CDR3 DNA: TGTGCCAGCAGTGAAATTGCCAGGGGGTCATTCTATGGCTACACCTTC
CDR3 protein: CASSEIARGSFYGYTF

D gene: TRBD2
J gene: TRBJ2-7
V gene: TRBV6-5
clone size: NA
CDR3 DNA: TGTGCCAGCAGTTACCTGACTAGCGGGAGGGCGGAAGAGCAGTACTTC
CDR3 protein: CASSYLTSGRAEEQYF

D gene: TRBD1
J gene: TRBJ1-1
V gene: TRBV3-1/TRBV3-2
clone size: once
CDR3 DNA: TGTGCCAGCAGCCAAGTCCGGACAGGGGTCGGCACTGAAGCTTTCTTT
CDR3 protein: CASSQVRTGVGTEAFF

D gene: NA
J gene: TRBJ2-1
V gene: TRBV3-1/TRBV3-2
clone size: once
CDR3 DNA: TGTGCCAGCAGCCTCCGAAGGGTCTCTCTCTCCTACAATGAGCAGTTCTTC
CDR3 protein: CASSLRRVSLSYNEQFF

D gene: TRBD1
J gene: TRBJ1-1
V gene: TRBV7-8
clone size: NA
CDR3 DNA: TGTGCCAGCAGCCGGACAGGGCTCGGCACTGAAGCTTTCTTT
CDR3 protein: CASSRTGLGTEAFF

D gene: NA
J gene: TRBJ2-5
V gene: TRBV30
clone size: NA
CDR3 DNA: TGTGCCTGGAGTGGAGGGCCCCAAGAGACCCAGTACTTC
CDR3 protein: CAWSGGPQETQYF

D gene: NA
J gene: TRBJ1-2
V gene: TRBV3-1/TRBV3-2
clone size: NA
CDR3 DNA: TGTGCCAGCAGCCCACGGGGCCTCTATGGCTACACCTTC
CDR3 protein: CASSPRGLYGYTF

D gene: NA
J gene: TRBJ2-1
V gene: TRBV7-9
clone size: NA
CDR3 DNA: TGTGCCAGCAGCTTAGTTCATTTTACGGACAATCACAATGAGCAGTTCTTC
CDR3 protein: CASSLVHFTDNHNEQFF

D gene: TRBD1
J gene: TRBJ2-1
V gene: TRBV2
clone size: NA
CDR3 DNA: TGTGCCAGCAGGTTGACAGGGAGCTCCTACAATGAGCAGTTCTTC
CDR3 protein: CASRLTGSSYNEQFF